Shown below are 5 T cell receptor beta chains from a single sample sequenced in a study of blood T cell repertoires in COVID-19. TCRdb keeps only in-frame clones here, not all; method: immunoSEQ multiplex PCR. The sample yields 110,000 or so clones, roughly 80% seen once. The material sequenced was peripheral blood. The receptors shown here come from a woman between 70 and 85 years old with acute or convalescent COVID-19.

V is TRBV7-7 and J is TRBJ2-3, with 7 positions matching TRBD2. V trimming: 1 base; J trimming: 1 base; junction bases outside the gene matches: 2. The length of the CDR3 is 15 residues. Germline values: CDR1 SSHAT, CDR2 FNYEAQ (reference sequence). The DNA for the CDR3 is TGTGCCAGCAGCTTAGATGCGGGGGGCACAGATACGCAGTATTTT. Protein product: CASSLDAGGTDTQYF.

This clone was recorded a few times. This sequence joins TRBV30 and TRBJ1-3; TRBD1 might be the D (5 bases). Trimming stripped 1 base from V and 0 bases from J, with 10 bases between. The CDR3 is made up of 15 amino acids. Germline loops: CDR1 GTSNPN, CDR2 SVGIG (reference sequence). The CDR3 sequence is CAWSGQSPSGNTIYF. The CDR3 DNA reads TGTGCCTGGAGTGGACAGTCTCCCTCTGGAAACACCATATATTTT.

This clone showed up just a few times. CDR3 protein: CASNTGAKWPQHF. The CDR3 DNA sequence: TGCGCCAGCAACACAGGGGCGAAGTGGCCCCAGCATTTT. The chain uses TRBV10-2 and TRBJ1-5; 7 bases align to TRBD1. CDR1 and CDR2 from the germline V gene are WSHSY and SAAADI. V gave up 7 bases and J gave up 9 bases; unmatched junction bases: 9. This CDR3 comprises 13 residues.

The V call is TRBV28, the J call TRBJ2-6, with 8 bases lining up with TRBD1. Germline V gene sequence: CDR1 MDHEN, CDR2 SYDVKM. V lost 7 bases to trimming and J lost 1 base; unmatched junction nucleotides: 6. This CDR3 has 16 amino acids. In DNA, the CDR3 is TGTGCCAGCATCCAGGGGGCCCAATCTGGGGCCAACGTCCTGACTTTC. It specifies CASIQGAQSGANVLTF.

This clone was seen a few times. The CDR3 protein is CASSLAQGKYSPLHF. The CDR3 bases are TGCGCCAGCAGCTTGGCCCAGGGGAAGTATTCACCCCTCCACTTT. V and J are TRBV5-1 and TRBJ1-6; a possible D gene is TRBD1 (6 bases). Germline loops: CDR1 SGHRS, CDR2 YFSETQ. This CDR3 is 15 amino acids long. Trimming took 0 bases from V and 8 from J, leaving 12 bases between them. Together with reference TRBV5-1 and TRBJ1-6, the CDR3 gives the full variable domain: KAGVTQTPRYLIKTRGQQVTLSCSPISGHRSVSWYQQTPGQGLQFLFEYFSETQRNKGNFPGRFSGRQFSNSRSEMNVSTLELGDSALYLCASSLAQGKYSPLHFGNGTRLTVT.